Sequencing of this T cell receptor beta chain was carried out in a study of Graves' ophthalmopathy and Graves' hyperthyroidism. Study results and caveats: A majority of expanded thyroid clonotypes exceeding 0.001 frequency were likewise present in blood.

This clonotype was recorded many times. Antigen specificity is unknown. Other autoimmune diseases, uncontrolled infections, pregnancy or lactation led to the exclusion of patients. PBMCs stemmed from roughly 9.7 ml of fresh peripheral blood. Using RNA transcripts, the TCR beta CDR3 regions were amplified. An initial RT-PCR round employing HTBI primers preceded a second-round multiplex PCR. Using its own MiXCR run on the multiplex PCR reads, TCRdb lists one record per CDR3 protein. This table holds approximately 480,000 distinct CDR3 sequences, 13% to 15% found once. The CDR3 has 15 amino acids. CDR1 and CDR2 (germline): PRHDT, FYEKMQ (reference sequence). J gave up 8 bases and V 4 bases, and 12 bases lay outside the gene matches.

Sample: blood. The sequence was obtained from a woman in her twenties or thirties with Graves' ophthalmopathy. V usage is TRBV13 and J usage is TRBJ1-2, with 8 bases aligning to TRBD1. In DNA, the CDR3 is TGTGCCAGCAGCTCCCGGACAGGGACCGCGGAGGGCTACACCTTC. Translating gives CASSSRTGTAEGYTF.